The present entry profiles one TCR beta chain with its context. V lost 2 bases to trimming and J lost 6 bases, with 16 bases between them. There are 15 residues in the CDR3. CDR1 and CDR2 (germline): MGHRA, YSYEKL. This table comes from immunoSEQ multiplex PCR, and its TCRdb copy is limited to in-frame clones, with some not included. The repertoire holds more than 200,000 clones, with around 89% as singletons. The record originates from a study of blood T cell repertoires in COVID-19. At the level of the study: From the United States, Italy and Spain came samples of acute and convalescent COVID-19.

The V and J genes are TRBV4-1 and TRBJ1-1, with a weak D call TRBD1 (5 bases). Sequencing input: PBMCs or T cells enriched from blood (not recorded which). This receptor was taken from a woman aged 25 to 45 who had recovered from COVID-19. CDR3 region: CASSQNSIGTSEAFF. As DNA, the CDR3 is TGCGCCAGCAGCCAAAATAGCATAGGGACTTCTGAAGCTTTCTTT.